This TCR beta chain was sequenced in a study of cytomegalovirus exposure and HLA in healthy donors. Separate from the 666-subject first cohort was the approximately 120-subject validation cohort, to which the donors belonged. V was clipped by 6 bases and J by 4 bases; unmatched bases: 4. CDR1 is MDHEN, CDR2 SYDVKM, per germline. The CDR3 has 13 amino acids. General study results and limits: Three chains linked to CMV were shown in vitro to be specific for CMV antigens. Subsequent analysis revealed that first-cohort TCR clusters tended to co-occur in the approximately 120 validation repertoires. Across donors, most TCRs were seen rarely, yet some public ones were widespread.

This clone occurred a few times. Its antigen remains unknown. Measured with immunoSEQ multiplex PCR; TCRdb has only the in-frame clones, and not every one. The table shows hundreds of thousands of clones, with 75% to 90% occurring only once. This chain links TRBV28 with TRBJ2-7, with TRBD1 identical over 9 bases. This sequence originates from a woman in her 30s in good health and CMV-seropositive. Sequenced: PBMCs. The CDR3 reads CASSPGTGYEQYF. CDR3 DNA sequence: TGTGCCAGCAGCCCCGGGACAGGGTACGAGCAGTACTTC.